This T cell receptor (beta chain) was recovered during a study of control samples from healthy donors and cancer patients. The table came from immunoSEQ multiplex PCR; TCRdb's copy has only in-frame clones and leaves some out. This table has about 170,000 clones, about 93% appearing once. Trimming took 3 bases from V and 0 from J, leaving 6 bases between them. There are 14 residues in the CDR3. CDR1 and CDR2 (germline): MNHNS, SASEGT. The source material was blood. The genes are TRBV6-1 and TRBJ1-3, with D unclear. The origin of this receptor is an older woman in good health. CDR3 residues: CASSDRFSGNTIYF. CDR3 nucleotide sequence: TGTGCCAGCAGTGACCGGTTCTCTGGAAACACCATATATTTT.